This T cell receptor beta chain was sequenced during a study of CD8+ T cells in alopecia areata. Looking at the study overall: In an open-label trial, patients got 5 to 10 mg tofacitinib twice daily.

cDNA serving as the sequencing template came from extracted, reverse transcribed RNA. Only in-frame clones appear in the TCRdb table, and some are missing; sequencing was by immunoSEQ multiplex PCR. The sample has about 97,000 clones, more than 35% seen once. Note on this clone: Its antigen is unknown.

Study-wide results and limits: Clonality exceeded that of normal scalp in lesional scalp, most notably in alopecia totalis/universalis. In patients, TCRs were shared less clearly than in mice, and HLA may possibly be involved.

The investigators collected lesional scalp punch biopsies and peripheral blood from alopecia areata patients. Sample: CD4+ T cells sorted from blood. This receptor was obtained from a human donor with alopecia areata.

DNA for the CDR3: TGTGCCAGCAGCTTGGCACTAGCGGGGACGTACCAAGAGACCCAGTACTTC. It encodes CASSLALAGTYQETQYF. V and J are TRBV5-4 and TRBJ2-5, with 10 bases aligning to TRBD2. Germline V CDR1 and CDR2: SGHNT, YYREEE (reference sequence). The CDR3 spans 17 residues. J was trimmed by 0 bases and V by 0 bases; bases with no gene match: 5.